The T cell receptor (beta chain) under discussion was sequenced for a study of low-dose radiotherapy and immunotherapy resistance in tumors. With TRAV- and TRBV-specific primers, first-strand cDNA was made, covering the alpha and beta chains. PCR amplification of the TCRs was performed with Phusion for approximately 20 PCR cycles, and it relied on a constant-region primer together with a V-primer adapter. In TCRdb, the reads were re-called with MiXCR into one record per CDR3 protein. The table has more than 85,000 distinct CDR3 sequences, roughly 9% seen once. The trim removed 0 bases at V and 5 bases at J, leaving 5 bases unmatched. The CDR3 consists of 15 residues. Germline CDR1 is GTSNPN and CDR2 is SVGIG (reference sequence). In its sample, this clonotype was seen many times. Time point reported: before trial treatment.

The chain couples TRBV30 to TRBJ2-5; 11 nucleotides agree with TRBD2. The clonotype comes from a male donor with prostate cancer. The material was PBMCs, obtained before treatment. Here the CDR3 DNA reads TGTGCCTGGAGTGTACGACTAGCGGGATCTGAGACCCAGTACTTC. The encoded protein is CAWSVRLAGSETQYF.